A selection of T cell receptor beta chains follows, all from one sample in a study of blood T cell repertoires in COVID-19. Profiled with immunoSEQ multiplex PCR; TCRdb holds only in-frame clones, not every one. The table has around 380,000 clones, about 89% seen once; the top ten hold 1.3%. Source material: PBMCs or T cells enriched from blood (not recorded which). Receptor source: a man younger than 40 who had recovered from COVID-19. CDR3s include the opening cysteine and the closing phenylalanine or tryptophan. Each record gives: J gene, clone size, CDR3 length, D gene, V gene, CDR3 protein, CDR3 DNA. A D gene is named only where the DNA matches it firmly. Clone size, where shown, is once, few, many, or a class for clones that have expanded.

j_gene: TRBJ1-5
abundance: -
len: 16
d_gene: -
v_gene: TRBV3-1/TRBV3-2
CDR3aa: CASSQDNRAFNQPQHF
CDR3nt: TGTGCCAGCAGCCAAGACAACAGGGCCTTCAATCAGCCCCAGCATTTT

j_gene: TRBJ2-7
abundance: -
len: 14
d_gene: -
v_gene: TRBV3-1/TRBV3-2
CDR3aa: CASSPLAVPYEQYF
CDR3nt: TGTGCCAGCAGCCCCCTCGCGGTTCCCTACGAGCAGTACTTC

j_gene: TRBJ2-5
abundance: -
len: 18
d_gene: TRBD2
v_gene: TRBV7-9
CDR3aa: CASTLKPSRGGLGETQYF
CDR3nt: TGTGCCAGCACCTTGAAGCCGAGTCGGGGGGGCCTTGGAGAGACCCAGTACTTC

j_gene: TRBJ2-5
abundance: -
len: 11
d_gene: -
v_gene: TRBV20-1
CDR3aa: CSASPHKTQYF
CDR3nt: TGCAGTGCTAGCCCCCACAAGACCCAGTACTTC

j_gene: TRBJ2-5
abundance: -
len: 12
d_gene: -
v_gene: TRBV9
CDR3aa: CASSPGWETQYF
CDR3nt: TGTGCCAGCAGCCCAGGATGGGAGACCCAGTACTTC

j_gene: TRBJ2-1
abundance: once
len: 15
d_gene: TRBD1
v_gene: TRBV5-4
CDR3aa: CASSHSGGSYNEQFF
CDR3nt: TGTGCCAGCTCTCATTCAGGGGGCTCCTACAATGAGCAGTTCTTC

j_gene: TRBJ2-5
abundance: once
len: 15
d_gene: -
v_gene: TRBV5-4
CDR3aa: CASSFLTPYQETQYF
CDR3nt: TGTGCCAGCAGCTTCTTGACACCGTACCAAGAGACCCAGTACTTC

j_gene: TRBJ2-3
abundance: -
len: 13
d_gene: -
v_gene: TRBV6-1
CDR3aa: CASGGLGTDTQYF
CDR3nt: TGTGCCAGCGGTGGGCTGGGCACAGATACGCAGTATTTT

j_gene: TRBJ2-1
abundance: -
len: 13
d_gene: -
v_gene: TRBV7-3
CDR3aa: CASSPYLGNEQFF
CDR3nt: TGTGCCAGCAGCCCCTACCTAGGTAATGAGCAGTTCTTC

j_gene: TRBJ2-1
abundance: -
len: 15
d_gene: -
v_gene: TRBV7-9
CDR3aa: CASSLSQGLDNEQFF
CDR3nt: TGTGCCAGCAGCTTATCCCAAGGACTGGACAATGAGCAGTTCTTC

j_gene: TRBJ1-5
abundance: -
len: 16
d_gene: -
v_gene: TRBV19
CDR3aa: CASSIVGAYSNQPQHF
CDR3nt: TGTGCCAGTAGTATTGTTGGGGCTTATAGCAATCAGCCCCAGCATTTT

j_gene: TRBJ2-7
abundance: -
len: 13
d_gene: TRBD2
v_gene: TRBV5-5
CDR3aa: CASDVGGFGEQYF
CDR3nt: TGTGCCAGCGACGTGGGGGGGTTCGGCGAGCAGTACTTC

j_gene: TRBJ2-7
abundance: -
len: 12
d_gene: TRBD2
v_gene: TRBV6-2/TRBV6-3
CDR3aa: CASSRGLSEQYF
CDR3nt: TGTGCCAGCAGTCGGGGACTATCGGAGCAGTACTTC

j_gene: TRBJ2-5
abundance: -
len: 13
d_gene: TRBD1
v_gene: TRBV27
CDR3aa: CAIGGTGRETQYF
CDR3nt: TGTGCCATCGGCGGGACAGGGAGGGAGACCCAGTACTTC

j_gene: TRBJ2-1
abundance: -
len: 16
d_gene: TRBD2
v_gene: TRBV5-4
CDR3aa: CASSSSGGLTYNEQFF
CDR3nt: TGTGCCAGCAGCTCTAGCGGGGGCCTAACCTACAATGAGCAGTTCTTC

j_gene: TRBJ1-5
abundance: -
len: 16
d_gene: -
v_gene: TRBV19
CDR3aa: CASSMRGGGRDQPQHF
CDR3nt: TGTGCCAGTAGTATGAGAGGGGGTGGAAGGGATCAGCCCCAGCATTTT

j_gene: TRBJ1-2
abundance: once
len: 15
d_gene: -
v_gene: TRBV5-6
CDR3aa: CASSTPDTANYGYTF
CDR3nt: TGTGCCAGCAGCACTCCGGACACGGCTAACTATGGCTACACCTTC

j_gene: TRBJ2-7
abundance: -
len: 15
d_gene: -
v_gene: TRBV5-8
CDR3aa: CASSLGGAFSYEQYF
CDR3nt: TGTGCCAGCAGCTTGGGAGGAGCTTTCTCCTACGAGCAGTACTTC

j_gene: TRBJ1-1
abundance: -
len: 13
d_gene: -
v_gene: TRBV30
CDR3aa: CAWRTGRMTEAFF
CDR3nt: TGTGCCTGGAGGACGGGGAGGATGACTGAAGCTTTCTTT

j_gene: TRBJ1-4
abundance: -
len: 17
d_gene: TRBD1
v_gene: TRBV7-9
CDR3aa: CASSFGNRGLTNEKLFF
CDR3nt: TGTGCCAGCAGCTTTGGGAACAGGGGTCTTACTAATGAAAAACTGTTTTTT

j_gene: TRBJ1-2
abundance: once
len: 15
d_gene: TRBD1
v_gene: TRBV4-2
CDR3aa: CASSFPGQGLSGYTF
CDR3nt: TGTGCCAGCAGCTTTCCGGGACAGGGCCTTTCTGGCTACACCTTC

j_gene: TRBJ1-2
abundance: few
len: 15
d_gene: -
v_gene: TRBV7-9
CDR3aa: CASSLSGSGDDGYTF
CDR3nt: TGTGCCAGCAGCTTATCCGGATCGGGGGACGATGGCTACACCTTC

j_gene: TRBJ1-2
abundance: -
len: 15
d_gene: -
v_gene: TRBV30
CDR3aa: CAWSVRGRANYGYTF
CDR3nt: TGTGCCTGGAGTGTTCGGGGTCGAGCTAACTATGGCTACACCTTC

j_gene: TRBJ1-4
abundance: few
len: 14
d_gene: -
v_gene: TRBV6-5
CDR3aa: CATRRDTTNEKLFF
CDR3nt: TGTGCCACGCGACGGGACACAACTAATGAAAAACTGTTTTTT

j_gene: TRBJ1-1
abundance: -
len: 15
d_gene: TRBD1
v_gene: TRBV6-5
CDR3aa: CASSYQQGMGTEAFF
CDR3nt: TGTGCCAGCAGTTACCAACAGGGGATGGGCACTGAAGCTTTCTTT

j_gene: TRBJ2-2
abundance: -
len: 15
d_gene: TRBD1
v_gene: TRBV5-1
CDR3aa: CASSLATGDTGELFF
CDR3nt: TGCGCCAGCAGCTTGGCGACAGGGGACACCGGGGAGCTGTTTTTT

j_gene: TRBJ1-1
abundance: -
len: 14
d_gene: -
v_gene: TRBV10-2
CDR3aa: CASRKQGEGTEAFF
CDR3nt: TGCGCCAGCAGGAAACAGGGAGAGGGAACTGAAGCTTTCTTT

j_gene: TRBJ2-4
abundance: -
len: 15
d_gene: -
v_gene: TRBV19
CDR3aa: CASSGAVKAKNIQYF
CDR3nt: TGTGCCAGTAGTGGGGCAGTTAAAGCCAAAAACATTCAGTACTTC

j_gene: TRBJ1-5
abundance: -
len: 17
d_gene: -
v_gene: TRBV19
CDR3aa: CASSIGPGEVGFQPQHF
CDR3nt: TGTGCCAGTAGTATAGGCCCGGGTGAGGTCGGGTTTCAGCCCCAGCATTTT

j_gene: TRBJ2-2
abundance: -
len: 16
d_gene: -
v_gene: TRBV7-8
CDR3aa: CASSLARGGNTGELFF
CDR3nt: TGTGCCAGCAGCTTAGCGCGAGGCGGGAACACCGGGGAGCTGTTTTTT

j_gene: TRBJ1-1
abundance: -
len: 18
d_gene: -
v_gene: TRBV13
CDR3aa: CASSLGLTLEKWNTEAFF
CDR3nt: TGTGCCAGCAGCTTAGGCCTAACGTTAGAAAAGTGGAACACTGAAGCTTTCTTT

j_gene: TRBJ2-5
abundance: -
len: 15
d_gene: -
v_gene: TRBV3-1/TRBV3-2
CDR3aa: CASSQEGGNQETQYF
CDR3nt: TGTGCCAGCAGCCAAGAGGGCGGGAACCAAGAGACCCAGTACTTC

j_gene: TRBJ1-1
abundance: -
len: 13
d_gene: -
v_gene: TRBV10-3
CDR3aa: CAISPSGNTEAFF
CDR3nt: TGTGCCATCAGTCCTTCAGGGAACACTGAAGCTTTCTTT

j_gene: TRBJ1-1
abundance: few
len: 17
d_gene: -
v_gene: TRBV5-5
CDR3aa: CASSPHPLTVMNTEAFF
CDR3nt: TGTGCCAGCAGCCCCCACCCCTTGACAGTCATGAACACTGAAGCTTTCTTT

j_gene: TRBJ2-5
abundance: -
len: 13
d_gene: -
v_gene: TRBV2
CDR3aa: CASVRGSQETQYF
CDR3nt: TGTGCCAGCGTCAGGGGATCCCAAGAGACCCAGTACTTC

j_gene: TRBJ1-2
abundance: -
len: 15
d_gene: -
v_gene: TRBV6-1
CDR3aa: CASSEALGTRYGYTF
CDR3nt: TGTGCCAGCAGTGAAGCTTTGGGGACAAGGTATGGCTACACCTTC

j_gene: TRBJ1-3
abundance: -
len: 15
d_gene: TRBD1
v_gene: TRBV18
CDR3aa: CASSLGQGTGNTIYF
CDR3nt: TGTGCCAGCTCACTTGGACAGGGCACTGGAAACACCATATATTTT

j_gene: TRBJ2-2
abundance: -
len: 14
d_gene: -
v_gene: TRBV7-9
CDR3aa: CASSLRLQTGELFF
CDR3nt: TGTGCCAGCAGCTTGCGACTCCAGACCGGGGAGCTGTTTTTT

j_gene: TRBJ2-1
abundance: few
len: 18
d_gene: TRBD2
v_gene: TRBV5-6
CDR3aa: CASSPTPTSVSSYNEQFF
CDR3nt: TGTGCCAGCAGCCCAACCCCGACTAGCGTGAGCTCCTACAATGAGCAGTTCTTC

j_gene: TRBJ2-3
abundance: -
len: 17
d_gene: TRBD2
v_gene: TRBV5-5
CDR3aa: CAGHPGLAGGVADTQYF
CDR3nt: TGTGCCGGACACCCTGGGCTAGCGGGGGGAGTAGCGGATACGCAGTATTTT

j_gene: TRBJ2-1
abundance: once
len: 14
d_gene: TRBD2
v_gene: TRBV12-5
CDR3aa: CASGSPGLDNEQFF
CDR3nt: TGTGCTAGTGGTTCCCCCGGACTAGACAATGAGCAGTTCTTC

j_gene: TRBJ2-7
abundance: -
len: 13
d_gene: -
v_gene: TRBV10-3
CDR3aa: CAISEKQPYEQYF
CDR3nt: TGTGCCATCAGTGAAAAACAGCCCTACGAGCAGTACTTC

j_gene: TRBJ1-5
abundance: -
len: 17
d_gene: TRBD1
v_gene: TRBV6-1
CDR3aa: CASSDDYAGTAYQPQHF
CDR3nt: TGTGCCAGCAGTGATGATTATGCGGGGACAGCGTATCAGCCCCAGCATTTT

j_gene: TRBJ1-5
abundance: -
len: 11
d_gene: TRBD1
v_gene: TRBV19
CDR3aa: CARNRGQPQHF
CDR3nt: TGTGCCAGGAACAGGGGTCAGCCCCAGCATTTT

j_gene: TRBJ1-1
abundance: -
len: 15
d_gene: TRBD1
v_gene: TRBV10-2
CDR3aa: CASSEGSGTGKAAFF
CDR3nt: TGCGCCAGCAGTGAGGGTTCCGGGACAGGGAAGGCCGCTTTCTTT

j_gene: TRBJ1-5
abundance: once
len: 17
d_gene: TRBD1
v_gene: TRBV19
CDR3aa: CASSIPPRPGGNQPQHF
CDR3nt: TGTGCCAGTAGTATCCCGCCCCGGCCAGGGGGAAATCAGCCCCAGCATTTT

j_gene: TRBJ1-2
abundance: -
len: 14
d_gene: TRBD1
v_gene: TRBV6-1
CDR3aa: CASSGTGMDYGYTF
CDR3nt: TGTGCCAGCAGTGGGACAGGGATGGACTATGGCTACACCTTC

j_gene: TRBJ1-6
abundance: -
len: 15
d_gene: -
v_gene: TRBV11-2
CDR3aa: CASSLEGGRNSPLHF
CDR3nt: TGTGCCAGCAGCTTAGAAGGCGGGAGAAATTCACCCCTCCACTTT

j_gene: TRBJ1-1
abundance: few
len: 13
d_gene: -
v_gene: TRBV5-1
CDR3aa: CASSSNRVTEAFF
CDR3nt: TGCGCCAGCAGCTCCAACAGGGTCACTGAAGCTTTCTTT